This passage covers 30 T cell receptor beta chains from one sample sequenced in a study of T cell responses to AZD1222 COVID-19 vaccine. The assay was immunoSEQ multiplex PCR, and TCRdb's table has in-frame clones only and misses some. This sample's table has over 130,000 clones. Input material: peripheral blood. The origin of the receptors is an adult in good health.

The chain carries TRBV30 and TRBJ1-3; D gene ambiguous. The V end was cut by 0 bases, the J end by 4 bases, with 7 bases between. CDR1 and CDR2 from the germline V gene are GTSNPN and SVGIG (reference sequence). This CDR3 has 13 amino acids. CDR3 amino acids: CAWSVLAGNTIYF. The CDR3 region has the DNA TGTGCCTGGAGTGTATTGGCAGGAAACACCATATATTTT. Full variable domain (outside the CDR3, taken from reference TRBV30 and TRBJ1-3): SQTIHQWPATLVQPVGSPLSLECTVEGTSNPNLYWYRQAAGRGLQLLFYSVGIGQISSEVPQNLSASRPQDRQFILSSKKLLLSDSGFYLCAWSVLAGNTIYFGEGSWLTVV.

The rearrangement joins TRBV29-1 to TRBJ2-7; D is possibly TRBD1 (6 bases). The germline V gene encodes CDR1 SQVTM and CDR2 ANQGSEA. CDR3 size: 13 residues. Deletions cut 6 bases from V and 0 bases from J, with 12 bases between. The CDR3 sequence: CSVARQASYEQYF. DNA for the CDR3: TGCAGCGTGGCCCGACAGGCCTCCTACGAGCAGTACTTC.

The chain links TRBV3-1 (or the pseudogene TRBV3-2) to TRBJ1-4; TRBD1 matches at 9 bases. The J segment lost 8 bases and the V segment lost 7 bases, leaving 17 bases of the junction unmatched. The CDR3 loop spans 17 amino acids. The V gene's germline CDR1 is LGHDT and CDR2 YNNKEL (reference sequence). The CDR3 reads CASTPKRRTGTGEKLFF. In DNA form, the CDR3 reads TGTGCCAGCACCCCCAAGAGGAGGACGGGGACAGGGGAAAAACTGTTTTTT.

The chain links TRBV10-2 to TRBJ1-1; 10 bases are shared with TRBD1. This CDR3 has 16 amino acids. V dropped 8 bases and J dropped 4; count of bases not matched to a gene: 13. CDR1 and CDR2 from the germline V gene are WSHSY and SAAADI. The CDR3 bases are TGCGCCAGCGCTCCCGGAGACAGGGGGCAGGGCACTGAAGCTTTCTTT. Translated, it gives CASAPGDRGQGTEAFF.

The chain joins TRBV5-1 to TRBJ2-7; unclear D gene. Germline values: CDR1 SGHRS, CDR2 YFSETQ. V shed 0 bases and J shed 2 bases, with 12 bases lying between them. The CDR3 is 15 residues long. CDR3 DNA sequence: TGCGCCAGCAGCTTGGTGGCCACCGCAACCTACGAGCAGTACTTC. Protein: CASSLVATATYEQYF.

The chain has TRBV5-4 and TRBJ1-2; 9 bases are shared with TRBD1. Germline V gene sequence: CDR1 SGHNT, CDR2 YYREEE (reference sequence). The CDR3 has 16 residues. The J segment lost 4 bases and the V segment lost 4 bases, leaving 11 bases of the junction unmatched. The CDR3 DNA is TGTGCCAGCAGCATGGGGACAGGGAAGGACGGCTATGGCTACACCTTC. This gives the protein CASSMGTGKDGYGYTF.

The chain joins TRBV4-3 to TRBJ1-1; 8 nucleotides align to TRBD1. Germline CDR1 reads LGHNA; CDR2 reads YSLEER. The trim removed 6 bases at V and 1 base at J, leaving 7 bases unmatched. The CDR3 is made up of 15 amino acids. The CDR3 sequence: CASSLATGGNTEAFF. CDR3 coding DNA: TGCGCCAGCAGTTTAGCCACAGGGGGGAACACTGAAGCTTTCTTT.

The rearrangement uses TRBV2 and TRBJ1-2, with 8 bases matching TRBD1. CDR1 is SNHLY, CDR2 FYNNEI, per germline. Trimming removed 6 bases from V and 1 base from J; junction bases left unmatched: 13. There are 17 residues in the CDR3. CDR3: CASSQARTGGVNYGYTF. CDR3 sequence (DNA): TGTGCCAGCAGCCAGGCCCGAACAGGGGGAGTTAACTATGGCTACACCTTC. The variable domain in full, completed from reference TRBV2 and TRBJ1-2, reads EPEVTQTPSHQVTQMGQEVILRCVPISNHLYFYWYRQILGQKVEFLVSFYNNEISEKSEIFDDQFSVERPDGSNFTLKIRSTKLEDSAMYFCASSQARTGGVNYGYTFGSGTRLTVV.

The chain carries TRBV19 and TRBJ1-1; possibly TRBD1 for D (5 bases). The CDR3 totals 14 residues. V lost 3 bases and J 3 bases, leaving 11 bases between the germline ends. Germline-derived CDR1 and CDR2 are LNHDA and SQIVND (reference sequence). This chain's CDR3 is CASSIGQGDTEAFF. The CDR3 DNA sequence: TGTGCCAGTAGTATTGGGCAGGGCGACACTGAAGCTTTCTTT.

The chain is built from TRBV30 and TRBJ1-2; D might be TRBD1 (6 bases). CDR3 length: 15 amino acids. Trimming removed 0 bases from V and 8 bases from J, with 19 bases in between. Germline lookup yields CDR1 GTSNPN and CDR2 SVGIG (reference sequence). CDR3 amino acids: CAWSVQYRDPGGYTF. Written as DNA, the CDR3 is TGTGCCTGGAGTGTCCAATACAGGGACCCTGGGGGCTACACCTTC.

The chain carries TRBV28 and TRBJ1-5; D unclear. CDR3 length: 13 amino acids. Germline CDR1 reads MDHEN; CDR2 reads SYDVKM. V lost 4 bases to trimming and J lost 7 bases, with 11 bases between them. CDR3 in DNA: TGTGCCAGCAGTTCCCCCTTTAGGCAGCCCCAGCATTTT. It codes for CASSSPFRQPQHF.

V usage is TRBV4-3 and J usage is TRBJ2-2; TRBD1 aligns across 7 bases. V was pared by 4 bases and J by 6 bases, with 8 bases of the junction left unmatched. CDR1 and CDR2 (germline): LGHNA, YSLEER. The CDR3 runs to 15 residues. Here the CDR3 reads CASSPSWQGAGELFF. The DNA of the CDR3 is TGCGCCAGCAGCCCCTCCTGGCAGGGGGCCGGGGAGCTGTTTTTT.

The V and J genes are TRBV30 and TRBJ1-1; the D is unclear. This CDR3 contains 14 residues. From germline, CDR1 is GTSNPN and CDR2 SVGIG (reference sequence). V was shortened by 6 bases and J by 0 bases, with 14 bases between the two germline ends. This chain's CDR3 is CACLPDGLNTEAFF. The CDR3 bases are TGTGCCTGCCTCCCGGACGGACTGAACACTGAAGCTTTCTTT.

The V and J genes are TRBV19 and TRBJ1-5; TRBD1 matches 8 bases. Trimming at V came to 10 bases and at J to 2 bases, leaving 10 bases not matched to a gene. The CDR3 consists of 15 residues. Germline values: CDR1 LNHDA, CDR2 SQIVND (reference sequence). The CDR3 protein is CAILVTGQGNQPQHF. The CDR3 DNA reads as TGTGCCATTCTAGTAACGGGACAGGGCAATCAGCCCCAGCATTTT.

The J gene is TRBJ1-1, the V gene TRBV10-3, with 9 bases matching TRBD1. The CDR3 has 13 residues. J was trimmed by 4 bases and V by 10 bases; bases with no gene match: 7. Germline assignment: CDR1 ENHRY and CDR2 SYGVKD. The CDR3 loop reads CATQDRGSTEAFF. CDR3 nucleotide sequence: TGTGCCACACAGGACAGGGGAAGCACTGAAGCTTTCTTT.

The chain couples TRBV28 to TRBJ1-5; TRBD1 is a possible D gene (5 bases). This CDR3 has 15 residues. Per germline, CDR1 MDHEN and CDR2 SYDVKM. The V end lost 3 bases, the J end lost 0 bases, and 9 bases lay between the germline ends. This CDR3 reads CASSFAGNSNQPQHF. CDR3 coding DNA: TGTGCCAGCAGTTTTGCAGGGAATAGCAATCAGCCCCAGCATTTT. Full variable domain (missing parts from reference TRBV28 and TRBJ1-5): DVKVTQSSRYLVKRTGEKVFLECVQDMDHENMFWYRQDPGLGLRLIYFSYDVKMKEKGDIPEGYSVSREKKERFSLILESASTNQTSMYLCASSFAGNSNQPQHFGDGTRLSIL.

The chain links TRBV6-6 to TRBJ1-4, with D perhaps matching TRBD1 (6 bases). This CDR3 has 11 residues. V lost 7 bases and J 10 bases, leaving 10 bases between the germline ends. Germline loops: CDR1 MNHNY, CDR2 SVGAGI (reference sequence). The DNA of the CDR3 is TGTGCCAGCAACCAGGGGCGAAAACTGTTTTTT. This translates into CASNQGRKLFF.

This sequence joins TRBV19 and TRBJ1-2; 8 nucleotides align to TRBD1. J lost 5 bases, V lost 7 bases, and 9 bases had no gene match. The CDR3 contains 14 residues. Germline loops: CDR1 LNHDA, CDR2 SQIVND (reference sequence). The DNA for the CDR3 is TGTGCCAGTACCCCTGAGGGACAGGTTTATGGCTACACCTTC. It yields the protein CASTPEGQVYGYTF.

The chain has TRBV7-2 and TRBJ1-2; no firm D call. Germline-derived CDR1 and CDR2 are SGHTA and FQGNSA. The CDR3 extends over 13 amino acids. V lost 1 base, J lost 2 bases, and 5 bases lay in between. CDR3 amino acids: CASSLGRNYGYTF. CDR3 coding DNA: TGTGCCAGCAGCTTAGGGAGAAACTATGGCTACACCTTC.

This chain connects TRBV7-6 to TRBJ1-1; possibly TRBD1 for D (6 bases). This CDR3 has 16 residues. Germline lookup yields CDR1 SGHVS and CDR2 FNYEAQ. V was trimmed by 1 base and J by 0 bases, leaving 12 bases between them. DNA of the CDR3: TGTGCCAGCAGCTTAGTACCAGGGGCTATGAACACTGAAGCTTTCTTT. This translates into CASSLVPGAMNTEAFF.

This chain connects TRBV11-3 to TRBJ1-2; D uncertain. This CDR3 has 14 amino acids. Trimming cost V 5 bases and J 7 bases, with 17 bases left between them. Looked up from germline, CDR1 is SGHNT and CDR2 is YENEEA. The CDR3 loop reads CASSPSATVGGYTF. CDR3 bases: TGTGCCAGCAGCCCTTCGGCGACCGTGGGTGGCTACACCTTC.

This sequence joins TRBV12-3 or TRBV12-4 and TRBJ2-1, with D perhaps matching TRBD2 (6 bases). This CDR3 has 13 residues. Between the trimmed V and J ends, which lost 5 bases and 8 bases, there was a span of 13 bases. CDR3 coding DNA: TGTGCCAGCAGTAACTGGGCTAGCGATGAGCAGTTCTTC. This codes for CASSNWASDEQFF.

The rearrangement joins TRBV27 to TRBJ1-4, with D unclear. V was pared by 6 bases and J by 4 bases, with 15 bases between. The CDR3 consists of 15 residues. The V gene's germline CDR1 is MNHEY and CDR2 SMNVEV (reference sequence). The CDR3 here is CASSLRGQLNEKLFF. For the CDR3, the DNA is TGTGCCAGCAGCCTCCGTGGGCAACTTAATGAAAAACTGTTTTTT.

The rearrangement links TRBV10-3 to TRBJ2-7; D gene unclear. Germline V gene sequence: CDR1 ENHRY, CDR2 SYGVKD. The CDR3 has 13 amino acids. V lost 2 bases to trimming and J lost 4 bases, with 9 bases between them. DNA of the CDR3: TGTGCCATCAGTGAGGACTGGGAATACGAGCAGTACTTC. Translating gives CAISEDWEYEQYF.

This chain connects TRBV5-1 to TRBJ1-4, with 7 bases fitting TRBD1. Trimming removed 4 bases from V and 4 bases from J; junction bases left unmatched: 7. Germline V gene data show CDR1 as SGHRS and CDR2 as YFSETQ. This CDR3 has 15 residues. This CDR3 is CASSSMTGFNEKLFF. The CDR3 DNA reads TGCGCCAGCAGCAGCATGACAGGGTTTAATGAAAAACTGTTTTTT.

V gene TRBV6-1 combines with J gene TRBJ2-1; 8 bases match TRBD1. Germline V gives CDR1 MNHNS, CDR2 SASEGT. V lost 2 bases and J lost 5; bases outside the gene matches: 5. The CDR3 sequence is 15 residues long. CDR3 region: CASSESWTGNNEQFF. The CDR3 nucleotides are TGTGCCAGCAGTGAAAGTTGGACAGGGAACAATGAGCAGTTCTTC.

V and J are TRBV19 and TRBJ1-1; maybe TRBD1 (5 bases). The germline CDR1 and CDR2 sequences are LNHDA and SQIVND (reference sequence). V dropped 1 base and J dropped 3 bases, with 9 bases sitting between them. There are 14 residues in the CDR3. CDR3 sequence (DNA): TGTGCCAGTAGTATAGGGTTGGGGGACACTGAAGCTTTCTTT. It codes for CASSIGLGDTEAFF.

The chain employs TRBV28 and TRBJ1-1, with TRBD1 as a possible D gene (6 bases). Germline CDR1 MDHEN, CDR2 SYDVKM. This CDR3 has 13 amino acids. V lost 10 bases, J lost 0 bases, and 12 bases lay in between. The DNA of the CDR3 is TGTGCCACCTCGGACAGAATGAACACTGAAGCTTTCTTT. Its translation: CATSDRMNTEAFF.

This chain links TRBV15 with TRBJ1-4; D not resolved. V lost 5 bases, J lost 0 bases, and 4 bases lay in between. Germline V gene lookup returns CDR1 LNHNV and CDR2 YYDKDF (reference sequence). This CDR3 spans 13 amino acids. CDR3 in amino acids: CATSLSTNEKLFF. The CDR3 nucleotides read TGTGCCACCAGCCTCTCAACTAATGAAAAACTGTTTTTT.

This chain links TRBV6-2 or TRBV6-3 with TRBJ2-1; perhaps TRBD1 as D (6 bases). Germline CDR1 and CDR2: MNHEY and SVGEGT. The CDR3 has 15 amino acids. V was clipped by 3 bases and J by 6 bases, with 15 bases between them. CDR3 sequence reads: CASSYRQVGSNEQFF. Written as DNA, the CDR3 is TGTGCCAGCAGTTATCGACAGGTGGGATCCAATGAGCAGTTCTTC.